Each of the 18 T cell receptor beta chains below was sequenced from the same sample in a study of T-cell reconstitution after alpha-beta-depleted transplantation in children. Preparing the TCRbeta library involved the use of unique molecular identifiers. Each CDR3 protein gets one entry after TCRdb re-called the PCR reads with MiXCR. The sample has some 840,000 distinct CDR3 sequences; approximately 15% are singletons. The sample here was PBMCs, mostly from graft donor cells, taken 360 days after TCRalphabeta/CD19-depleted stem cell transplant. These receptors were taken from a male patient younger than 18 who had a stem cell transplant for acute lymphoblastic leukemia, so the T cells may come from the graft donor.

This clonotype came up a few times. This sequence joins TRBV2 and TRBJ2-7; D is possibly TRBD2 (5 bases). Germline V gives CDR1 SNHLY, CDR2 FYNNEI. V shed 10 bases and J shed 5 bases, with 9 bases lying between them. CDR3 length: 10 amino acids. CDR3 protein: CATSSHEQYF. CDR3 sequence (DNA): TGTGCCACCTCTAGCCACGAGCAGTACTTC.

This clonotype was observed a few times. The chain has TRBV27 and TRBJ2-3; 12 bases match TRBD2. This CDR3 spans 14 amino acids. Losses at the gene ends were 7 bases for V and 6 bases for J; bases not matched to a gene: 5. The germline CDR1 and CDR2 sequences are MNHEY and SMNVEV (reference sequence). CDR3 amino acids: CASTMTSGSDTQYF. The DNA of the CDR3 is TGTGCCAGCACCATGACTAGCGGGAGCGATACGCAGTATTTT.

The CDR3 DNA reads TGTGCCAGCAGCTCTGGGGCGGGAGGGAGCAAGACCCAGTACTTC. Its protein is CASSSGAGGSKTQYF. The chain employs TRBV7-3 and TRBJ2-5; 9 nucleotides align to TRBD2. V lost 4 bases and J lost 6; bases outside the gene matches: 9. Germline V gene sequence: CDR1 SGHTA, CDR2 FQGTGA. This CDR3 is 15 amino acids long.

This clonotype was seen only a few times. The rearrangement joins TRBV20-1 to TRBJ2-7, with D unclear. Germline V gene sequence: CDR1 DFQATT, CDR2 SNEGSKA (reference sequence). CDR3 length equals 11 residues. The V gene lost 0 bases and the J gene lost 5 bases, with 5 bases spanning the gap. CDR3 region: CSARDLHEQYF. DNA of the CDR3: TGCAGTGCTAGAGATCTCCACGAGCAGTACTTC.

This clonotype was counted a few times. The chain is built from TRBV5-1 and TRBJ1-2; 7 positions match TRBD1. With 3 bases clipped from V and 3 bases from J, the junction kept 8 bases outside the gene matches. The CDR3 consists of 15 residues. Germline CDR1 and CDR2: SGHRS and YFSETQ. The CDR3 loop reads CASSWQGDDDYGYTF. DNA for the CDR3: TGCGCCAGCAGCTGGCAGGGGGACGACGACTATGGCTACACCTTC.

V and J are TRBV20-1 and TRBJ2-4, with D possibly matching TRBD2 (6 bases). The germline V and J ends were trimmed by 0 bases and 0 bases, with 18 bases remaining between them. The CDR3 runs to 18 residues. Germline V gene data show CDR1 as DFQATT and CDR2 as SNEGSKA (reference sequence). In DNA, the CDR3 is TGCAGTGCTAGAGATCGTCGGAGGGCAATTCTAGCCAAAAACATTCAGTACTTC. Translated: CSARDRRRAILAKNIQYF.

This chain uses TRBV30 with TRBJ1-1; D is ambiguous. Trimming removed 4 bases from V and 7 bases from J, with 19 bases in between. The CDR3 totals 14 residues. Per the germline V gene, CDR1 is GTSNPN and CDR2 is SVGIG (reference sequence). The CDR3 DNA reads as TGTGCCTGGAATTTGCGGGGAGGTGTCGGTGAAGCTTTCTTT. Its protein product is CAWNLRGGVGEAFF. The entire variable domain, with the rest obtained from reference TRBV30 and TRBJ1-1, is as follows: SQTIHQWPATLVQPVGSPLSLECTVEGTSNPNLYWYRQAAGRGLQLLFYSVGIGQISSEVPQNLSASRPQDRQFILSSKKLLLSDSGFYLCAWNLRGGVGEAFFGQGTRLTVV.

The chain links TRBV6-1 to TRBJ2-3; 11 positions match TRBD2. This CDR3 is built from 16 residues. CDR1 MNHNS and CDR2 SASEGT come from the germline V gene. After removal of 4 bases from V and 0 bases from J, the junction contained 3 bases not matched to a gene. The chain's CDR3 is CASSVRTSGSTDTQYF. CDR3 nucleotide sequence: TGTGCCAGCAGTGTCCGGACTAGCGGGAGCACAGATACGCAGTATTTT.

Many counts were recorded for this clonotype. The gene calls are TRBV29-1 and TRBJ2-7; 7 positions match TRBD1. CDR1 and CDR2 from the germline V gene are SQVTM and ANQGSEA. Trimming at V came to 7 bases and at J to 4 bases, leaving 7 bases not matched to a gene. CDR3 length: 12 residues. In nucleotides, the CDR3 is TGCAGCGCCGGGGACAGCGCTTACGAGCAGTACTTC. Its translation: CSAGDSAYEQYF.

The sample holds many counts of this clonotype. This chain uses TRBV27 with TRBJ1-1, with TRBD1 identical over 7 bases. Germline lookup yields CDR1 MNHEY and CDR2 SMNVEV (reference sequence). V was pared by 5 bases and J by 2 bases, with 11 bases of the junction left unmatched. CDR3 size: 16 residues. CDR3 nucleotide sequence: TGTGCCAGCAGTCCCCGACGACAGGGAACAAACACTGAAGCTTTCTTT. This sequence encodes CASSPRRQGTNTEAFF.

Points on this clonotype: A much larger clonotype is one base distant, so this may be a read error. As DNA, the CDR3 is TGCGCCAGCAGCTTGGTAGCCAACAGAATCTACAATGAGCAGTTCTTC. The encoded protein is CASSLVANRIYNEQFF. This chain connects TRBV5-1 to TRBJ2-1; D unclear. This CDR3 is 16 amino acids long. The germline V gene has CDR1 SGHRS and CDR2 YFSETQ. V lost 0 bases and J 3 bases, leaving 13 bases between the germline ends.

The gene calls are TRBV12-3 or TRBV12-4 and TRBJ2-1; D gene uncertain. This CDR3 spans 13 amino acids. With 1 base removed from V and 13 bases from J, the gap between germline ends came to 14 bases. The CDR3 is CASSLGFIGGQFF. Here the CDR3 DNA reads TGTGCCAGCAGTTTAGGTTTCATCGGCGGTCAGTTCTTC.

This clonotype was found many times. The V gene is TRBV5-1, the J gene TRBJ2-7; the D is unclear. Looked up from germline, CDR1 is SGHRS and CDR2 is YFSETQ. This CDR3 region has 17 residues. Trimming took 0 bases from V and 4 from J, leaving 20 bases between them. The CDR3 protein is CASSLGVEMYRYYEQYF. CDR3 nucleotide sequence: TGCGCCAGCAGCTTGGGGGTGGAAATGTACAGATATTACGAGCAGTACTTC. Based on the CDR3 plus reference TRBV5-1 and TRBJ2-7, the full variable domain is KAGVTQTPRYLIKTRGQQVTLSCSPISGHRSVSWYQQTPGQGLQFLFEYFSETQRNKGNFPGRFSGRQFSNSRSEMNVSTLELGDSALYLCASSLGVEMYRYYEQYFGPGTRLTVT.

This clonotype has a count of ten or more. This chain uses TRBV20-1 with TRBJ2-1, with TRBD2 identical over 8 bases. The CDR3 sequence is 14 residues long. CDR1 and CDR2 (germline): DFQATT, SNEGSKA (reference sequence). V lost 4 bases, J lost 2 bases, and 4 bases stayed unmatched. The CDR3 DNA reads TGCAGTGCTACGAGCGGGAGAACCTACAATGAGCAGTTCTTC. It codes for CSATSGRTYNEQFF.

About this clonotype: Since the CDR3 does not end with the conserved phenylalanine or tryptophan, this likely comes from a read error. The chain uses TRBV27 and TRBJ2-7, with D maybe TRBD2 (7 bases). The CDR3 extends over 15 amino acids. Trimming left V 3 bases short and J 6 bases short, with 18 bases between. Germline CDR1 MNHEY, CDR2 SMNVEV (reference sequence). CDR3 amino acids: CASSFRGAYPFEQYL. The CDR3 DNA reads TGTGCCAGCAGTTTCCGGGGGGCTTACCCTTTCGAGCAGTACCTC.

In its sample, this clonotype was seen many times. V gene TRBV5-6 combines with J gene TRBJ2-1, with 13 bases identical to TRBD2. Germline-derived CDR1 and CDR2 are SGHDT and YYEEEE. The CDR3 runs 20 residues. V shed 2 bases, J shed 7 bases, and the junction held 18 bases outside the gene matches. The CDR3 region has the DNA TGTGCCAGCAGCTTACCGAGAGGACTAGCGGGAGCGATCCAGACGAATGAGCAGTTCTTC. It specifies CASSLPRGLAGAIQTNEQFF.

The CDR3 nucleotides are TGTGCCAGCAGCCAAGGGCCGGGACTAGGCTACAATGAGCAGTTCTTC. It is translated as CASSQGPGLGYNEQFF. The chain carries TRBV3-1 and TRBJ2-1; 8 bases are shared with TRBD2. This CDR3 is 16 amino acids long. Germline trimming cut 1 base from V and 3 bases from J; bases unmatched to any gene: 5. Germline values: CDR1 LGHDT, CDR2 YNNKEL (reference sequence).

The sample holds a few counts of this clonotype. The chain has TRBV15 and TRBJ2-3; D is possibly TRBD2 (6 bases). The length of the CDR3 is 21 residues. Germline-derived CDR1 and CDR2 are LNHNV and YYDKDF (reference sequence). Deletions cut 0 bases from V and 2 bases from J, with 27 bases between. DNA for the CDR3: TGTGCCACCAGCAGAGATTCGGCAGCCCCGTGGGGGGTGGATTTCACAGATACGCAGTATTTT. Translating it yields CATSRDSAAPWGVDFTDTQYF. The full variable domain, completed using reference TRBV15 and TRBJ2-3, is DAMVIQNPRYQVTQFGKPVTLSCSQTLNHNVMYWYQQKSSQAPKLLFHYYDKDFNNEADTPDNFQSRRPNTSFCFLDIRSPGLGDTAMYLCATSRDSAAPWGVDFTDTQYFGPGTRLTVL.